The 5 T cell receptor beta chains presented below share a single source sample, sequenced in a study of regulatory T cells in long-lasting Graves disease. As for time point: newly diagnosed GD, antithyroid drugs for less than 3 months. RNA isolated from PBMCs was used to make the TCR library. Arm-PCR of CDR3 regions and iRepertoire HTBI primers were used to build TCR beta libraries. TCRdb ran MiXCR on the multiplex PCR reads and lists one entry per CDR3 protein. The repertoire holds 250,000 to 400,000 distinct CDR3 sequences, approximately 20% seen once, with roughly 35% in the top ten. This specimen consisted of peripheral blood mononuclear cells (PBMCs), obtained at new diagnosis, from a patient treated with antithyroid drugs. The receptors derive from a female donor with Graves disease.

Here the CDR3 DNA reads TGTGCCAGCATTTCCGGATTCCACAATGAGCAGTTCTTC. It specifies CASISGFHNEQFF. The V gene is TRBV28, the J gene TRBJ2-1; no reliable D call. The CDR3 contains 13 residues. The ends were cut back, 7 bases at V and 5 bases at J, with 12 bases in the middle. Germline-derived CDR1 and CDR2 are MDHEN and SYDVKM.

This clonotype has ten or more counts. J is TRBJ2-5 and V is TRBV7-3, with 7 bases aligning to TRBD1. The CDR3 totals 15 residues. Germline V gene data show CDR1 as SGHTA and CDR2 as FQGTGA. V lost 4 bases to trimming and J lost 5 bases; unmatched junction nucleotides: 10. In DNA form, the CDR3 reads TGTGCCAGCAGCTCAGGGGGACAAACTGGGGAGACCCAGTACTTC. Protein: CASSSGGQTGETQYF.

This clonotype was detected a few times. The V call is TRBV28, the J call TRBJ2-2, with 8 positions matching TRBD1. Germline CDR1 is MDHEN and CDR2 is SYDVKM. Trimming cost V 6 bases and J 7 bases; bases outside gene matches: 7. The CDR3 length is 14 residues. In nucleotides, the CDR3 is TGTGCCAGCAGAACAGGGGGTGAGATCGGGGAGCTGTTTTTT. This gives the protein CASRTGGEIGELFF. Using reference TRBV28 and TRBJ2-2 for the parts outside the CDR3, the full variable domain is DVKVTQSSRYLVKRTGEKVFLECVQDMDHENMFWYRQDPGLGLRLIYFSYDVKMKEKGDIPEGYSVSREKKERFSLILESASTNQTSMYLCASRTGGEIGELFFGEGSRLTVL.

This clonotype was seen repeatedly, ten times or more. V usage is TRBV27 and J usage is TRBJ2-7, with TRBD2 matching over 14 bases. Germline assignment: CDR1 MNHEY and CDR2 SMNVEV (reference sequence). The CDR3 has 17 amino acids. The ends lost 2 bases at V and 2 bases at J; junction bases unmatched: 5. The CDR3 region is CASSLRPGLAGAYEQYF. For the CDR3, the DNA is TGTGCCAGCAGTTTACGACCGGGACTAGCGGGAGCCTACGAGCAGTACTTC.

This clonotype was found many times. V usage is TRBV28 and J usage is TRBJ1-2; D is ambiguous. V was clipped by 3 bases and J by 8 bases, with 13 bases between them. Germline V gives CDR1 MDHEN, CDR2 SYDVKM. This CDR3 is built from 13 residues. The CDR3 DNA is TGTGCCAGCAGTTTGGCGGGCGCAAAAGGCTACACCTTC. Protein sequence: CASSLAGAKGYTF.